This T cell receptor (beta chain) was identified during a study of cytomegalovirus exposure and HLA in healthy donors. The PCR ran on 60 Vbeta and 13 Jbeta primers. Sequencing used immunoSEQ multiplex PCR; TCRdb keeps in-frame clones, though not all of them. Of a few hundred thousand clones listed, nearly 95% are singletons. The CDR3 contains 13 residues. Trimming took 3 bases from V and 1 from J, leaving 6 bases between them. CDR1 and CDR2 from the germline V gene are SNHLY and FYNNEI. V and J are TRBV2 and TRBJ1-2, with D maybe TRBD1 (5 bases). Sample: PBMCs. This TCR came from a girl aged 2 to 9 in good health and CMV-seronegative. Here the CDR3 DNA reads TGTGCCAGCAGTGAGACAGTTAACTATGGCTACACCTTC. Protein sequence: CASSETVNYGYTF.